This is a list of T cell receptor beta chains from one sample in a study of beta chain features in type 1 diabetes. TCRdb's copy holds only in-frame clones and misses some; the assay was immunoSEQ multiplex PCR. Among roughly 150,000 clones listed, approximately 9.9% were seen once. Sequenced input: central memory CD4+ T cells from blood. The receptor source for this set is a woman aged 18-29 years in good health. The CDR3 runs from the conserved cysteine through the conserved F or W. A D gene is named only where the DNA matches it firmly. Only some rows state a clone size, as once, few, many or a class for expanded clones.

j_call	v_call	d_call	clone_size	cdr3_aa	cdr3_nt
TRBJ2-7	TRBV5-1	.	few	CASSGDSYEQYF	TGCGCCAGCAGCGGTGACAGTTACGAGCAGTACTTC
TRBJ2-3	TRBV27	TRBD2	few	CASSPPGLAGATPYF	TGTGCCAGCAGCCCCCCGGGACTAGCGGGGGCGACACCGTATTTT
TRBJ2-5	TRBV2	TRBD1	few	CASSEGTAQETQYF	TGTGCCAGCAGCGAGGGGACAGCCCAAGAGACCCAGTACTTC
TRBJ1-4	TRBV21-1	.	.	CASSTTGVANEKLFF	TGTGCCAGCAGCACCACAGGGGTTGCTAATGAAAAACTGTTTTTT
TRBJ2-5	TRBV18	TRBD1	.	CASSPRPGQGTETQYF	TGTGCCAGCTCACCTCGTCCGGGACAGGGTACAGAGACCCAGTACTTC
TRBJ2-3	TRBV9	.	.	CASSLGGAGDTQYF	TGTGCCAGCAGTTTGGGTGGGGCTGGAGATACGCAGTATTTT
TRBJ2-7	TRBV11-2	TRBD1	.	CASSDGTGSGYEQYF	TGTGCCAGCAGCGATGGGACAGGAAGCGGCTACGAGCAGTACTTC
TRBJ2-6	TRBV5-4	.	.	CASSLPQGSSSGANVLTF	TGTGCCAGCAGCTTGCCCCAGGGATCGAGCTCTGGGGCCAACGTCCTGACTTTC
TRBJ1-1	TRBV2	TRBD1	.	CASAGQENTEAFF	TGTGCCAGCGCGGGACAGGAGAACACTGAAGCTTTCTTT
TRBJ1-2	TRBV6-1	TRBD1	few	CANVTGHYGYTF	TGTGCCAACGTGACAGGGCACTATGGCTACACCTTC
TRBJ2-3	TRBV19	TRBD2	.	CASSRGSGGGADTQYF	TGTGCCAGTTCCCGGGGAAGCGGGGGAGGCGCAGATACGCAGTATTTT
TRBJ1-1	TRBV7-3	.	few	CASSLLPVGRAFF	TGTGCCAGCAGCTTACTCCCCGTCGGTAGAGCTTTCTTT
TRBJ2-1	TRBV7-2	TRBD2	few	CASSLDSGGYNEQFF	TGTGCCAGCAGCTTAGATAGCGGGGGCTACAATGAGCAGTTCTTC
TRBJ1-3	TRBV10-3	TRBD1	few	CAISSGTGENTIYF	TGTGCCATCAGCTCCGGGACAGGGGAAAACACCATATATTTT
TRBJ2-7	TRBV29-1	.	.	CSAREGLDYEQYF	TGCAGCGCTCGGGAAGGCCTTGACTACGAGCAGTACTTC
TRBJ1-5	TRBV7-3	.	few	CASSIFTGSNQPQHF	TGTGCCAGCAGCATTTTTACAGGGAGCAATCAGCCCCAGCATTTT
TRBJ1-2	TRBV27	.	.	CASSLSGGSGYTF	TGTGCCAGCAGTTTATCAGGGGGATCTGGCTACACCTTC
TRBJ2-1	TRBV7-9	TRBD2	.	CAGATFTAGVNEQFF	TGTGCCGGCGCCACCTTCACCGCGGGGGTAAATGAGCAGTTCTTC
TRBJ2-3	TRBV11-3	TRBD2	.	CASSSVAGNPTDTQYF	TGTGCCAGCAGTTCAGTAGCGGGAAACCCCACAGATACGCAGTATTTT
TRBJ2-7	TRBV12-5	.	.	CASGLSPSYEQYF	TGTGCTAGTGGTTTGTCCCCGAGCTACGAGCAGTACTTC
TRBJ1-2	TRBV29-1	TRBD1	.	CSANRGLGYGYTF	TGCAGCGCCAACAGGGGGCTCGGTTATGGCTACACCTTC
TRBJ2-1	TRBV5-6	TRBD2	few	CASSTWTSGDNEQFF	TGTGCCAGCAGCACCTGGACTAGCGGAGACAATGAGCAGTTCTTC
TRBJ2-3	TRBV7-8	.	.	CASSFVVAGTDTQYF	TGTGCCAGCAGCTTTGTGGTAGCGGGCACAGATACGCAGTATTTT
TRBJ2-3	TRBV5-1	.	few	CASSSSGTDTQYF	TGCGCCAGCAGCTCCTCCGGGACAGATACGCAGTATTTT
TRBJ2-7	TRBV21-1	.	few	CASYKGRDRAYEQYF	TGTGCCAGCTATAAGGGGAGGGATAGAGCCTACGAGCAGTACTTC
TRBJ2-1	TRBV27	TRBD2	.	CASSKGRETYNEQFF	TGTGCCAGCAGTAAAGGGCGGGAGACTTACAATGAGCAGTTCTTC
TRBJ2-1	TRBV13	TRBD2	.	CASSSSGRPYNEQFF	TGTGCCAGCAGCTCAAGCGGGAGACCCTACAATGAGCAGTTCTTC
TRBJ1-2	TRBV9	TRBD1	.	CASSVGQGVPYGYTF	TGTGCCAGCAGCGTAGGACAGGGTGTCCCTTATGGCTACACCTTC
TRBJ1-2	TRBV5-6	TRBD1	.	CASSLTGVDSYTF	TGTGCCAGCAGCTTGACAGGGGTTGACTCTTATACCTTC
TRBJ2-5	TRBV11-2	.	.	CASSFEETQYF	TGTGCCAGCAGCTTCGAAGAGACCCAGTACTTC
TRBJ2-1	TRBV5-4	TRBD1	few	CASSLSTGGHNEQFF	TGTGCCAGCAGCTTGTCGACAGGGGGTCACAATGAGCAGTTCTTC
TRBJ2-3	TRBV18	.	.	CASSPPTTLRTDTQYF	TGTGCCAGCTCACCACCGACGACTCTGCGCACAGATACGCAGTATTTT
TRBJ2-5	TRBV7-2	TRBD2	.	CASSHSGRGQETQYF	TGTGCCAGCAGCCATAGCGGGAGGGGGCAAGAGACCCAGTACTTC
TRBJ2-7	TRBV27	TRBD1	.	CASSLTPTGNIYEQYF	TGTGCCAGCAGCTTGACCCCGACAGGGAATATCTACGAGCAGTACTTC
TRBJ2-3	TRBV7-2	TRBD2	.	CASSSRLAGGNTDTQYF	TGTGCCAGCAGCTCCAGACTAGCGGGGGGGAACACAGATACGCAGTATTTT
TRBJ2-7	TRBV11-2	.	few	CASSAPEANYEQYF	TGTGCCAGCAGCGCCCCAGAGGCCAACTACGAGCAGTACTTC
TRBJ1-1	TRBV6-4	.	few	CASTEFVGGTEAFF	TGTGCCAGCACCGAATTTGTCGGGGGCACTGAAGCTTTCTTT